The 31 T cell receptor beta chains reported below all come from one sample, sequenced in a study of blood T cells in healthy people across ages. For the second PCR, which ran for about 6 to 11 cycles, a sample-barcoded 5' primer and a J-beta primer mix were used. TCRdb independently ran MiXCR on the 5' RACE reads; one entry per CDR3 protein. The repertoire holds 1.5 million to 2 million distinct CDR3 sequences, with about 49% as singletons. Specimen: blood. The receptors originated from a woman in her thirties or forties in good health.

The V gene is TRBV20-1, the J gene TRBJ2-1, with 8 nucleotides matching TRBD2. Germline values: CDR1 DFQATT, CDR2 SNEGSKA (reference sequence). CDR3 length: 15 amino acids. V trimming: 7 bases; J trimming: 10 bases; junction bases outside the gene matches: 18. The DNA of the CDR3 is TGCAGTGGTTCAATGGCTCGCGGGGGGTGGGAAGAGCAGTTCTTC. This encodes CSGSMARGGWEEQFF.

V is TRBV5-1 and J is TRBJ2-5, with 7 bases identical to TRBD1. Trimming at V came to 4 bases and at J to 0 bases, leaving 6 bases not matched to a gene. This CDR3 region has 15 residues. The germline V gene has CDR1 SGHRS and CDR2 YFSETQ. CDR3 residues: CASSRQGNNQETQYF. DNA of the CDR3: TGCGCCAGCAGCCGACAGGGTAATAACCAAGAGACCCAGTACTTC.

This rearrangement joins TRBV15 to TRBJ2-1; tentatively, D is TRBD1 or TRBD2 (5 bases each). Per germline, CDR1 LNHNV and CDR2 YYDKDF (reference sequence). This CDR3 comprises 15 residues. With 0 bases removed from V and 8 bases from J, the gap between germline ends came to 14 bases. CDR3 amino acids: CATSRDQRGWDEQFF. CDR3 DNA sequence: TGTGCCACCAGCAGAGATCAGAGGGGTTGGGATGAGCAGTTCTTC.

The V gene is TRBV6-5, the J gene TRBJ2-3; TRBD2 agrees at 14 bases. The CDR3 extends over 19 amino acids. In germline, CDR1 is MNHEY, CDR2 SVGAGI. V shed 3 bases, J shed 0 bases, and the junction held 8 bases outside the gene matches. DNA of the CDR3: TGTGCCAGCAGTTATGGCAGTGGGACTAGCGGGGGAAGCACAGATACGCAGTATTTT. Protein product: CASSYGSGTSGGSTDTQYF.

This clonotype was detected only a few times. The chain is built from TRBV6-2 or TRBV6-3 and TRBJ2-5, with a tentative D call TRBD2 (6 bases). The V gene lost 2 bases and the J gene lost 5 bases, with 24 bases spanning the gap. The CDR3 length is 18 residues. Germline V gene sequence: CDR1 MNHEY, CDR2 SVGEGT. Here the CDR3 reads CASSYNSRSGLKAETQYF. In DNA form, the CDR3 reads TGTGCCAGCAGTTACAATAGCCGATCGGGACTCAAGGCTGAGACCCAGTACTTC.

This rearrangement joins TRBV5-1 to TRBJ1-4; TRBD1 might be the D (5 bases). This CDR3 has 16 amino acids. The ends were cut back, 5 bases at V and 0 bases at J, with 14 bases in the middle. CDR1 is SGHRS and CDR2 is YFSETQ in the germline V gene. The CDR3 region is CASRNTPTATNEKLFF. CDR3 nucleotides: TGCGCCAGCAGAAACACACCGACAGCAACTAATGAAAAACTGTTTTTT.

CDR3 in amino acids: CASSVAPSGVQETQYF. The CDR3 nucleotides are TGTGCCAGCAGCGTAGCCCCTAGCGGGGTCCAAGAGACCCAGTACTTC. The chain recombines TRBV9 with TRBJ2-5; 9 bases match TRBD2. The CDR3 consists of 16 residues. Germline lookup yields CDR1 SGDLS and CDR2 YYNGEE. Trimming removed 0 bases from V and 1 base from J; junction bases left unmatched: 4.

This clonotype was seen a few times. A read error may explain this, as a much larger clone is one base away. The chain joins TRBV5-1 to TRBJ1-2; 7 bases align to TRBD1. Germline V gene lookup returns CDR1 SGHRS and CDR2 YFSETQ. The CDR3 has 13 residues. The V gene end was trimmed by 4 bases and the J gene end by 8 bases; junction bases not matched to a gene: 8. The chain's CDR3 is CASSATGVQGYTF. The CDR3 DNA sequence: TGCGCCAGCAGCGCAACAGGGGTTCAGGGCTACACCTTC.

The rearrangement joins TRBV29-1 to TRBJ1-4; the D is unclear. This CDR3 is 15 amino acids long. Germline V lookup: CDR1 SQVTM, CDR2 ANQGSEA. Deletions cut 0 bases from V and 6 bases from J, with 14 bases between. CDR3 nucleotides: TGCAGCGTTGAAGATGTACGCAATGGGGATGAAAAACTGTTTTTT. This translates into CSVEDVRNGDEKLFF.

CDR3 coding DNA: TGTGCCAGCAGTCGACAGCCCCTCACAGATACGCAGTATTTT. It specifies CASSRQPLTDTQYF. The chain links TRBV6-1 to TRBJ2-3, with D possibly TRBD1 on 5 matching bases. The CDR3 is made up of 14 amino acids. CDR1 and CDR2 (germline): MNHNS, SASEGT. V was shortened by 5 bases and J by 2 bases, with 11 bases between the two germline ends.

The chain carries TRBV5-1 and TRBJ2-1, with D uncertain. Germline V gene data show CDR1 as SGHRS and CDR2 as YFSETQ. Trimming pared 4 bases from V and 0 bases from J, leaving 14 bases between. This CDR3 spans 16 amino acids. The CDR3 loop is CASSESYRSSYNEQFF. DNA for the CDR3: TGCGCCAGCAGCGAAAGCTACCGGAGCTCCTACAATGAGCAGTTCTTC.

This clonotype was detected many times. The chain couples TRBV7-2 to TRBJ2-1; D is ambiguous. The CDR3 consists of 15 residues. Between the trimmed V and J ends, which lost 1 base and 0 bases, there was a span of 7 bases. Germline loops: CDR1 SGHTA, CDR2 FQGNSA. CDR3 nucleotide sequence: TGTGCCAGCAGCTTAGTTGATAGCTCCTACAATGAGCAGTTCTTC. Its protein product is CASSLVDSSYNEQFF.

Worth noting for this clonotype: A much more abundant neighbour one base away suggests this may be a read error. J is TRBJ1-1 and V is TRBV29-1, with unresolved D. The CDR3 loop spans 11 amino acids. Germline V gene data show CDR1 as SQVTM and CDR2 as ANQGSEA. V was trimmed by 1 base and J by 7 bases, leaving 7 bases between them. The CDR3 spells CSVEGSVEAFF. Written as DNA, the CDR3 is TGCAGCGTTGAAGGGAGCGTTGAAGCTTTCTTT.

The chain employs TRBV6-2 or TRBV6-3 and TRBJ2-3; D may be TRBD1 (8 bases). The ends were cut back, 1 base at V and 4 bases at J, with 15 bases in the middle. This CDR3 spans 16 amino acids. Germline CDR1 reads MNHEY; CDR2 reads SVGEGT. The CDR3 region has the DNA TGTGCCAGCAGTTACTTGGGACAGGCGGGGGCAGATACGCAGTATTTT. Protein sequence: CASSYLGQAGADTQYF.

Regarding this clonotype: At one of its ends the junction is not consistent with the germline gene, which may arise from a read error. This sequence joins TRBV9 and TRBJ2-1, with 10 bases fitting TRBD2. Germline V CDR1 and CDR2: SGDLS, YYNGEE. CDR3 length equals 15 residues. Here the CDR3 reads CASSVVAGGYNAQFF. CDR3 coding DNA: TGTGCCAGCAGCGTAGTAGCGGGGGGCTATAATGCGCAGTTCTTC.

V is TRBV11-2 and J is TRBJ2-7; D unresolved. V lost 1 base, J lost 5 bases, and 18 bases lay in between. Per germline, CDR1 SGHAT and CDR2 FQNNGV. The CDR3 runs 16 residues. The CDR3 loop reads CASSLGGSRFFNEQYF. CDR3 DNA: TGTGCCAGCAGCTTAGGCGGCAGCAGGTTTTTCAACGAGCAGTACTTC. The whole variable domain, filled in from reference TRBV11-2 and TRBJ2-7, reads EAGVAQSPRYKIIEKRQSVAFWCNPISGHATLYWYQQILGQGPKLLIQFQNNGVVDDSQLPKDRFSAERLKGVDSTLKIQPAKLEDSAVYLCASSLGGSRFFNEQYFGPGTRLTVT.

CDR3 sequence: CSARATSGGKETQYF. CDR3 in DNA: TGCAGTGCTAGAGCCACTAGCGGGGGCAAAGAGACCCAGTACTTC. The chain uses TRBV20-1 and TRBJ2-5; 11 bases map to TRBD2. From germline, CDR1 is DFQATT and CDR2 SNEGSKA (reference sequence). The CDR3 spans 15 residues. V lost 1 base, J lost 3 bases, and 4 bases stayed unmatched.

This clonotype was detected a few times. The chain recombines TRBV20-1 with TRBJ2-5; D possibly matches TRBD1 or TRBD2 (6 bases each). The CDR3 runs 20 residues. Trimming shortened V by 6 bases and J by 4 bases, and 36 bases separated the two germline ends. From germline, CDR1 is DFQATT and CDR2 SNEGSKA (reference sequence). The CDR3 region has the DNA TGCAGTGCCAGCCGCATGGCTAGCGTTCTTGCGGTGGGGGCGGGAGAGACCCAGTACTTC. As protein: CSASRMASVLAVGAGETQYF.

This clonotype was counted between two and nine times. This chain links TRBV25-1 with TRBJ1-5; D might be TRBD1 (6 bases). CDR1 is MGHDK, CDR2 SYGVNS, per germline. This CDR3 has 13 residues. V gave up 4 bases and J gave up 11 bases, with 15 bases separating them. DNA for the CDR3: TGTGCCAGCAGTGTAAACCGGGACACGACCCAGCATTTT. It yields the protein CASSVNRDTTQHF.

The chain is built from TRBV13 and TRBJ1-2; D perhaps matches TRBD1 (5 bases). The CDR3 consists of 16 residues. CDR1 and CDR2 (germline): PRHDT, FYEKMQ (reference sequence). V was pared by 1 base and J by 2 bases, with 14 bases between. The CDR3 loop reads CASSLAGAGKNYGYTF. CDR3 sequence (DNA): TGTGCCAGCAGCTTAGCCGGGGCAGGGAAGAACTATGGCTACACCTTC. The full variable domain, completed using reference TRBV13 and TRBJ1-2, is AAGVIQSPRHLIKEKRETATLKCYPIPRHDTVYWYQQGPGQDPQFLISFYEKMQSDKGSIPDRFSAQQFSDYHSELNMSSLELGDSALYFCASSLAGAGKNYGYTFGSGTRLTVV.

This clonotype was counted a few times. This chain links TRBV7-3 with TRBJ2-6; D may match TRBD1 or TRBD2 (5 bases each). Per the germline V gene, CDR1 is SGHTA and CDR2 is FQGTGA. Trimming shortened V by 6 bases and J by 1 base, and 13 bases separated the two germline ends. CDR3 length: 16 residues. The CDR3 reads CASRTGTGSGANVLTF. CDR3 DNA: TGTGCCAGCAGGACTGGGACGGGGTCTGGGGCCAACGTCCTGACTTTC.

CDR3 loop: CASSLSSHQNTGELFF. The CDR3, as DNA: TGTGCCAGCAGTTTGAGCAGTCATCAGAACACCGGGGAGCTGTTTTTT. This sequence joins TRBV28 and TRBJ2-2; the D is unclear. CDR1 and CDR2 (germline): MDHEN, SYDVKM. V was clipped by 3 bases and J by 1 base, with 12 bases between them. The CDR3 runs to 16 residues.

This clonotype was seen a few times. V gene TRBV5-1 combines with J gene TRBJ2-7; 9 bases are a match to TRBD1. V shed 4 bases, J shed 5 bases, and the junction held 10 bases outside the gene matches. The CDR3 consists of 15 residues. The V gene's germline CDR1 is SGHRS and CDR2 YFSETQ. CDR3 residues: CASSNTGTGSNEQYF. The CDR3 nucleotides are TGCGCCAGCAGCAATACCGGGACAGGGTCCAACGAGCAGTACTTC.

This clonotype was counted many times. The V gene is TRBV7-2, the J gene TRBJ2-5; D might be TRBD2 (5 bases). Germline-derived CDR1 and CDR2 are SGHTA and FQGNSA. This CDR3 has 14 residues. V lost 3 bases to trimming and J lost 4 bases, with 12 bases between them. The CDR3 nucleotides read TGTGCCAGCAGCTTCTTAGGGAGTGGAGAGACCCAGTACTTC. It codes for CASSFLGSGETQYF.

This chain connects TRBV9 to TRBJ2-3; D is unclear. Germline CDR1 and CDR2: SGDLS and YYNGEE. Trimming took off 3 bases at V and 6 bases at J, with 14 bases between the two ends. This CDR3 is built from 14 residues. The DNA for the CDR3 is TGTGCCAGCAGCGCAAATTCTGTCACGGATACGCAGTATTTT. Translated, it gives CASSANSVTDTQYF. The full variable domain, rest sourced from reference TRBV9 and TRBJ2-3, is DSGVTQTPKHLITATGQRVTLRCSPRSGDLSVYWYQQSLDQGLQFLIQYYNGEERAKGNILERFSAQQFPDLHSELNLSSLELGDSALYFCASSANSVTDTQYFGPGTRLTVL.

The chain joins TRBV4-2 to TRBJ2-1; 10 bases fit TRBD1. Germline CDR1 and CDR2: LGHNA and YNFKEQ. The CDR3 covers 17 residues. The junction had 15 bases not matched to a gene; V was cut back by 4 bases and J by 9 bases. The CDR3 nucleotides are TGTGCCAGCAGCCTACCGGGACAGGGGTACTCTGGGGCTGAGCAGTTCTTC. Amino acids: CASSLPGQGYSGAEQFF.

The chain carries TRBV29-1 and TRBJ2-3; the D gene is possibly TRBD1 (5 bases). Per the germline V gene, CDR1 is SQVTM and CDR2 is ANQGSEA. CDR3 size: 15 residues. Trimming took off 7 bases at V and 4 bases at J, with 21 bases between the two ends. CDR3 bases: TGCAGCGGAAGGACACCACAAAGGAGCGCAGATACGCAGTATTTT. It translates to CSGRTPQRSADTQYF.

The gene calls are TRBV27 and TRBJ1-2, with D unresolved. CDR1 and CDR2 from the germline V gene are MNHEY and SMNVEV (reference sequence). V was trimmed by 6 bases and J by 0 bases, leaving 8 bases between them. The CDR3 covers 13 residues. CDR3 coding DNA: TGTGCCAGCAGCCGCTCAACTAACTATGGCTACACCTTC. Its translation is CASSRSTNYGYTF.

This clonotype was detected a few times. The chain recombines TRBV7-2 with TRBJ2-1, with D perhaps TRBD1 (6 bases). Germline lookup yields CDR1 SGHTA and CDR2 FQGNSA. This CDR3 is 17 amino acids long. The V end lost 5 bases, the J end lost 7 bases, and 24 bases lay between the germline ends. CDR3 nucleotides: TGTGCCAGCAGCGAGACGAGGGGCAGGGGAGTAATTAATGAGCAGTTCTTC. As protein: CASSETRGRGVINEQFF.

The chain uses TRBV28 and TRBJ2-7, with 7 bases matching TRBD1. The J segment lost 6 bases and the V segment lost 6 bases, leaving 20 bases of the junction unmatched. This CDR3 is 17 amino acids long. In germline, CDR1 is MDHEN, CDR2 SYDVKM. The CDR3 bases are TGTGCCAGCAGCCCTCAGACAGGGTATGCTCTCAGGACCGAGCAGTACTTC. Amino acids: CASSPQTGYALRTEQYF.

This chain links TRBV6-1 with TRBJ2-4, with no clear D. The J call may be mistaken, given a closer DNA end match to TRBJ2-5. The CDR3 is 15 residues long. The germline V gene encodes CDR1 MNHNS and CDR2 SASEGT. The CDR3 sequence: CASTSSGTSSETQYF. For the CDR3, the DNA is TGTGCCAGCACAAGTTCAGGTACGTCGTCCGAGACCCAGTACTTC.